This T cell receptor (beta chain) was found in a study of chemoradiotherapy in HPV16-positive cancers. Study as a whole: Functional T-cell assays on a couple of HPV16-positive patients' cells defined candidate HPV-specific clones and common TCR motifs.

The CDR3 contains 15 residues. Per germline, CDR1 MNHEY and CDR2 SVGAGI. Trimming shortened V by 6 bases and J by 4 bases, and 18 bases separated the two germline ends. Data came from immunoSEQ multiplex PCR; TCRdb stores just in-frame clones and leaves some out. Of about 7,400 clones in the sample, roughly 70% were seen once. The chain has TRBV6-5 and TRBJ2-5; D is possibly TRBD2 (7 bases). The clonotype originates from a human donor with HPV-associated anogenital cancer. The sample consisted of tumor tissue, taken from a patient who underwent chemoradiotherapy. The CDR3 spells CASSLTGGAVETQYF. The CDR3 DNA reads as TGTGCCAGCAGCCTGACGGGGGGCGCGGTAGAGACCCAGTACTTC.